A selection of T cell receptor beta chains follows, all from one sample in a study of neurological immune-mediated disorders. Each CDR3 protein is one row after TCRdb ran MiXCR on the 5' RACE reads. Altogether 95,000 or so distinct CDR3 sequences are present, around 3.3% being singletons, with the ten largest covering around 6%. The sample consisted of PBMCs. These receptors came from a woman under 30 with multiple sclerosis. CDR3s include the opening cysteine and the closing phenylalanine or tryptophan. The order of the fields is CDR3 protein, CDR3 DNA, clone size, V gene, J gene, D gene. A D gene is named only where the DNA matches it firmly. Rows may omit the clone size; those that give it use once, few, many or a size class.

CASSPAVGSSGNTIYF	TGTGCCAGCAGCCCCGCTGTAGGTTCCTCTGGAAACACCATATATTTT	many	TRBV7-8	TRBJ1-3	NA
CASSLIGAGELFF	TGCGCCAGCAGCCTGATCGGGGCCGGGGAGCTGTTTTTT	many	TRBV5-1	TRBJ2-2	NA
CASSSDRGKRGQPQHF	TGTGCCAGCAGTTCGGACAGGGGGAAAAGAGGTCAGCCCCAGCATTTT	many	TRBV6-2/TRBV6-3	TRBJ1-5	TRBD1
CASSFDRMGGYEQYF	TGTGCCAGCAGTTTTGACAGGATGGGGGGATACGAGCAGTACTTC	many	TRBV6-2/TRBV6-3	TRBJ2-7	NA
CASSVRSGGEQYF	TGTGCCAGCAGTGTACGTAGCGGGGGCGAGCAGTACTTC	few	TRBV25-1	TRBJ2-7	TRBD2
CASSLAPGGTGTSYEQYF	TGCGCCAGCAGCTTGGCCCCGGGGGGGACAGGGACTTCCTACGAGCAGTACTTC	many	TRBV5-1	TRBJ2-7	NA
CASSPGQDPRYEQYF	TGCGCCAGCAGCCCCGGCCAGGACCCACGCTACGAGCAGTACTTC	many	TRBV5-1	TRBJ2-7	NA
CASSLDGGGMYF	TGCGCCAGCAGCTTGGATGGCGGGGGGATGTATTTT	many	TRBV5-1	TRBJ2-3	TRBD2
CATSDPGLAGVDEQFF	TGTGCCACCAGTGATCCTGGACTAGCGGGAGTAGATGAGCAGTTCTTC	many	TRBV24-1	TRBJ2-1	TRBD2
CSARDSPGQGYGYTF	TGCAGTGCTAGAGATTCCCCGGGACAGGGATATGGCTACACCTTC	many	TRBV20-1	TRBJ1-2	TRBD1
CASSLEVAVVNYGYTF	TGCGCCAGCAGCTTGGAAGTGGCGGTCGTTAACTATGGCTACACCTTC	few	TRBV5-1	TRBJ1-2	NA
CASSFRVSYEQYF	TGTGCCAGCAGCTTTAGGGTTTCCTACGAGCAGTACTTC	many	TRBV13	TRBJ2-7	NA
CASSFTGRKTQYF	TGTGCCAGCAGCTTCACTGGTCGGAAGACCCAGTACTTC	many	TRBV7-9	TRBJ2-5	NA
CASSLVNGEQYF	TGTGCCAGCAGCTTAGTAAACGGCGAGCAGTACTTC	few	TRBV7-6	TRBJ2-7	NA
CASSPTSGTYNEQFF	TGTGCCAGCAGCCCAACTAGCGGAACCTACAATGAGCAGTTCTTC	many	TRBV9	TRBJ2-1	TRBD2
CASSQEAGAETQYF	TGTGCCAGCAGCCAAGAGGCCGGGGCCGAGACCCAGTACTTC	few	TRBV4-2	TRBJ2-5	NA
CASSLDRNNNEQFF	TGCGCCAGCAGCCTAGACAGAAATAACAATGAGCAGTTCTTC	many	TRBV5-1	TRBJ2-1	NA
CASSHPWQGHEQYF	TGTGCCAGCAGCCATCCGTGGCAGGGGCACGAGCAGTACTTC	many	TRBV11-1	TRBJ2-7	NA
CSARSTSGGEVYEQYF	TGCAGTGCTAGATCGACGTCAGGGGGAGAAGTCTACGAGCAGTACTTC	many	TRBV20-1	TRBJ2-7	TRBD1
CASRLNAGKVNEQFF	TGTGCCAGCAGATTGAACGCAGGGAAGGTCAATGAGCAGTTCTTC	many	TRBV12-3/TRBV12-4	TRBJ2-1	NA
CASSLGEGVGEKLFF	TGTGCCAGCAGTTTAGGCGAGGGCGTTGGGGAAAAACTGTTTTTT	many	TRBV12-3/TRBV12-4	TRBJ1-4	NA
CASSESRPILGKNIQYF	TGTGCCAGCAGTGAATCCCGGCCGATCCTAGGCAAAAACATTCAGTACTTC	many	TRBV25-1	TRBJ2-4	NA
CASSLSGSNTQYF	TGTGCCAGCAGCCTTAGCGGGAGTAATACGCAGTATTTT	many	TRBV7-2	TRBJ2-3	TRBD2
CASSHPGLREPLHF	TGCGCCAGCAGCCACCCTGGGCTCCGGGAACCCCTCCACTTT	many	TRBV4-1	TRBJ1-6	NA
CSARVGGSNKTQNF	TGCAGTGCTAGAGTCGGGGGGAGCAATAAGACCCAGAATTTT	NA	TRBV20-1	TRBJ1-5	NA
CSARIGTGPQHF	TGCAGTGCCCGGATAGGGACTGGGCCCCAGCATTTT	many	TRBV20-1	TRBJ1-5	NA
CASSMQGFSTEAFF	TGTGCCAGTAGTATGCAGGGTTTTTCCACTGAAGCTTTCTTT	NA	TRBV19	TRBJ1-1	NA
CSARGPGYEQYF	TGCAGTGCTAGAGGACCGGGCTACGAGCAGTACTTC	many	TRBV20-1	TRBJ2-7	NA
CASSFEGSRADTQYF	TGTGCCAGCAGTTTTGAGGGGAGCAGGGCAGATACGCAGTATTTT	many	TRBV12-3/TRBV12-4	TRBJ2-3	NA
CASSKQGALLGELFF	TGTGCCAGCAGCAAACAGGGGGCGCTTTTAGGGGAGCTGTTTTTT	few	TRBV7-3	TRBJ2-2	TRBD1
CASSQVGNYGYTF	TGTGCCAGCAGCCAAGTGGGGAACTATGGCTACACCTTC	NA	TRBV3-1	TRBJ1-2	NA
CASSVYVPEPLHF	TGTGCCAGCAGCGTATATGTACCCGAACCCCTCCACTTT	many	TRBV9	TRBJ1-6	NA
CSANTGTVRSF	TGCAGTGCTAATACCGGGACGGTCCGGTCTTTT	many	TRBV20-1	TRBJ1-4	NA
CASSPPLGTTYNEQFF	TGTGCCAGCAGCCCCCCCTTGGGGACTACCTACAATGAGCAGTTCTTC	many	TRBV9	TRBJ2-1	TRBD2
CASSLGRGEWNTIYF	TGTGCCAGCAGCTTAGGTCGCGGAGAGTGGAACACCATATATTTT	NA	TRBV11-2	TRBJ1-3	NA
CSVAGTSGRGSETQYF	TGCAGCGTAGCCGGGACTAGCGGGAGAGGGTCAGAGACCCAGTACTTC	many	TRBV29-1	TRBJ2-5	TRBD2
CASSLVSGKETQYF	TGTGCCAGCAGCTTAGTTAGCGGAAAAGAGACCCAGTACTTC	few	TRBV7-2	TRBJ2-5	NA
CASSYGLVSDTQYF	TGTGCCAGCAGTTACGGACTAGTATCAGATACGCAGTATTTT	many	TRBV6-5	TRBJ2-3	TRBD2
CASSLAPSNVLTF	TGCGCCAGCAGCTTGGCCCCCTCCAACGTCCTGACTTTC	many	TRBV5-1	TRBJ2-6	NA
CASSAWGGQGLGEAFF	TGTGCCAGCAGCGCCTGGGGGGGCCAGGGTTTAGGTGAAGCTTTCTTT	many	TRBV9	TRBJ1-1	NA
CSVLTYYEQYF	TGCAGCGTTTTAACATACTACGAGCAGTACTTC	many	TRBV29-1	TRBJ2-7	NA
CASSSPGLASDEQYF	TGTGCCAGCAGTTCCCCGGGACTAGCTAGCGACGAGCAGTACTTC	many	TRBV28	TRBJ2-7	TRBD2
CASSHYGIGQGTGNTIYF	TGTGCCAGCAGTCATTATGGGATTGGACAGGGGACTGGAAACACCATATATTTT	many	TRBV6-6	TRBJ1-3	TRBD1
CASSMTSGGYNTGELFF	TGTGCCAGCAGCATGACTAGCGGGGGCTACAACACCGGGGAGCTGTTTTTT	many	TRBV5-5	TRBJ2-2	TRBD2
CASSLYAGPLSKNIQYF	TGTGCCAGCAGCTTGTATGCCGGACCCCTGTCCAAAAACATTCAGTACTTC	many	TRBV5-6	TRBJ2-4	NA
CASSLGLAGGLADTQYF	TGTGCCAGCAGCTTGGGACTAGCGGGGGGGCTCGCAGATACGCAGTATTTT	many	TRBV7-8	TRBJ2-3	TRBD2
CSARDPPYLGANYGYTF	TGCAGTGCTAGAGATCCCCCGTATCTCGGGGCTAACTATGGCTACACCTTC	NA	TRBV20-1	TRBJ1-2	NA
CASSRKTGVGNTEAFF	TGTGCCAGCAGTCGAAAGACAGGGGTGGGGAACACTGAAGCTTTCTTT	many	TRBV6-5	TRBJ1-1	TRBD1
CASSGGSDTGELFF	TGTGCCAGCAGTGGGGGGTCGGACACCGGGGAGCTGTTTTTT	many	TRBV6-4	TRBJ2-2	NA
CATSDASTDTQYF	TGTGCCACCAGTGATGCCTCCACAGATACGCAGTATTTT	many	TRBV24-1	TRBJ2-3	NA
CASRARTGAISGANVLTF	TGTGCCAGTAGGGCCAGGACAGGGGCCATCTCTGGGGCCAACGTCCTGACTTTC	many	TRBV19	TRBJ2-6	TRBD1
CASSSSGRQETQYF	TGTGCCAGCAGTTCGAGTGGTCGGCAAGAGACCCAGTACTTC	many	TRBV12-3/TRBV12-4	TRBJ2-5	NA
CASNPGQRIYGYTF	TGTGCCAGCAACCCGGGACAGAGGATCTATGGCTACACCTTC	many	TRBV2	TRBJ1-2	TRBD1
CASSSFGRRGNGTDTQYF	TGTGCCAGCAGCTCTTTTGGCAGGCGGGGAAATGGCACAGATACGCAGTATTTT	many	TRBV6-2/TRBV6-3	TRBJ2-3	NA
CASSHRVAGRRETQYF	TGCGCCAGCAGCCACCGAGTAGCGGGGAGAAGGGAGACCCAGTACTTC	many	TRBV4-1	TRBJ2-5	TRBD2
CASSSPGHSYEQYF	TGTGCCAGCAGTTCCCCGGGACACAGCTACGAGCAGTACTTC	NA	TRBV6-5	TRBJ2-7	NA
CASSPHDTFLNYGYTF	TGCGCCAGCAGCCCCCACGACACATTCCTAAACTATGGCTACACCTTC	many	TRBV5-1	TRBJ1-2	NA
CASSLSPGQGYEKLFF	TGCGCCAGCAGCTTGTCCCCGGGGCAGGGTTATGAAAAACTGTTTTTT	many	TRBV5-1	TRBJ1-4	NA
CASSAQGAYGYTF	TGTGCCAGCAGTGCCCAAGGGGCATATGGCTACACCTTC	many	TRBV7-9	TRBJ1-2	NA